Following are 10 T cell receptor beta chains from one sample sequenced in a study of OX40 agonist ivuxolimab in advanced cancers. Profiling relied on immunoSEQ multiplex PCR, and the TCRdb table lists in-frame clones only, not all of them. This sample has about 41,000 clones; around 87% occur once, and the top ten carry about 3.6%. The material was CD4+ or CD8+ T cells sorted from blood, obtained in a trial of the OX40 agonist ivuxolimab. The receptors come from an adult with an advanced solid tumor such as melanoma, head and neck, liver or kidney cancer.

The chain is built from TRBV18 and TRBJ2-5; 8 nucleotides align to TRBD2. CDR1 and CDR2 from the germline V gene are KGHSH and LQKENI. CDR3 length: 16 residues. V was clipped by 0 bases and J by 3 bases; unmatched bases: 6. CDR3 sequence (DNA): TGTGCCAGCTCACCACCGTTAACTAGCGGAGAAGAGACCCAGTACTTC. Translated, it gives CASSPPLTSGEETQYF.

The V and J genes are TRBV6-1 and TRBJ1-6; D is ambiguous. Trimming took 4 bases from V and 8 from J, leaving 9 bases between them. Germline-derived CDR1 and CDR2 are MNHNS and SASEGT. The CDR3 extends over 13 amino acids. The CDR3 sequence: CASSVQRHSPLHF. In DNA form, the CDR3 reads TGTGCCAGCAGTGTCCAGCGGCATTCACCCCTCCACTTT.

This sequence joins TRBV18 and TRBJ2-7; the match to TRBD1 covers 7 bases. Germline CDR1 and CDR2: KGHSH and LQKENI. The CDR3 length is 13 residues. With 3 bases clipped from V and 4 bases from J, the junction kept 3 bases outside the gene matches. The CDR3 region is CASSPNRGYEQYF. Written as DNA, the CDR3 is TGTGCCAGCTCACCGAACAGGGGTTACGAGCAGTACTTC. Using reference TRBV18 and TRBJ2-7 for the parts outside the CDR3, the full variable domain is NAGVMQNPRHLVRRRGQEARLRCSPMKGHSHVYWYRQLPEEGLKFMVYLQKENIIDESGMPKERFSAEFPKEGPSILRIQQVVRGDSAAYFCASSPNRGYEQYFGPGTRLTVT.

CDR3 sequence: CASSQGLVVRETQYF. The CDR3 nucleotides read TGTGCCAGCAGCCAGGGACTAGTCGTACGGGAGACCCAGTACTTC. V usage is TRBV7-3 and J usage is TRBJ2-5; 8 bases are shared with TRBD2. CDR3 length equals 15 residues. CDR1 and CDR2 from the germline V gene are SGHTA and FQGTGA. Germline trimming cut 5 bases from V and 5 bases from J; bases unmatched to any gene: 10. Looking up the rest from reference TRBV7-3 and TRBJ2-5 gives the full variable domain: GAGVSQTPSNKVTEKGKYVELRCDPISGHTALYWYRQSLGQGPEFLIYFQGTGAADDSGLPNDRFFAVRPEGSVSTLKIQRTERGDSAVYLCASSQGLVVRETQYFGPGTRLLVL.

The chain links TRBV11-3 to TRBJ1-4; no definite D call. CDR1 SGHNT and CDR2 YENEEA come from the germline V gene. CDR3 size: 13 residues. Trimming removed 2 bases at V and 10 bases at J, with 11 bases between. CDR3 DNA: TGTGCCAGCAGCTTAAATCAAGCGGGAAAACTGTTTTTT. As protein: CASSLNQAGKLFF.

The chain joins TRBV4-2 to TRBJ1-1; D gene uncertain. Trimming took 4 bases from V and 1 from J, leaving 10 bases between them. This CDR3 is 14 amino acids long. Germline V gene data show CDR1 as LGHNA and CDR2 as YNFKEQ. The CDR3 here is CASSLQDGNTEAFF. The DNA for the CDR3 is TGTGCCAGCAGCCTACAAGACGGGAACACTGAAGCTTTCTTT.

This chain uses TRBV28 with TRBJ1-2; D unclear. Germline-derived CDR1 and CDR2 are MDHEN and SYDVKM. Trimming removed 5 bases from V and 4 bases from J, with 8 bases in between. This CDR3 spans 12 amino acids. CDR3 coding DNA: TGTGCCAGCAGTCACGGGCGCTATGGCTACACCTTC. Translation: CASSHGRYGYTF.

This chain joins TRBV2 and TRBJ1-6; TRBD1 might be the D (5 bases). CDR1 SNHLY and CDR2 FYNNEI come from the germline V gene. V was shortened by 7 bases and J by 7 bases, with 20 bases between the two germline ends. CDR3 length equals 16 residues. CDR3 amino acids: CASTLDLGPLNSPLHF. CDR3 sequence (DNA): TGTGCCAGCACTCTTGATCTGGGACCCCTAAATTCACCCCTCCACTTT.

This clone appeared a few times. The V call is TRBV6-5, the J call TRBJ2-3; TRBD2 matches 13 bases. After removal of 4 bases from V and 6 bases from J, the junction contained 7 bases not matched to a gene. Germline V gives CDR1 MNHEY, CDR2 SVGAGI. CDR3 size: 16 residues. The CDR3 region is CASSFGLAGVPDTQYF. Written as DNA, the CDR3 is TGTGCCAGCAGTTTCGGACTAGCGGGAGTCCCCGATACGCAGTATTTT.

The chain links TRBV11-3 to TRBJ2-1; D is possibly TRBD1 (6 bases). The V end was cut by 0 bases, the J end by 7 bases, with 10 bases between. Germline V gives CDR1 SGHNT, CDR2 YENEEA. The CDR3 loop spans 14 amino acids. Written as DNA, the CDR3 is TGTGCCAGCAGCTTAGATGGACAGCAAAATGAGCAGTTCTTC. It specifies CASSLDGQQNEQFF.